Listed here are 30 T cell receptor beta chains from one sample, sequenced in a study of T cells after yellow fever vaccination. One entry per CDR3 protein results from TCRdb running MiXCR on the 5' RACE reads. The table shows 450,000 to 650,000 distinct CDR3 sequences, with 21% occurring only once. Sequenced here: PBMCs, sampled about 21 days after the first yellow fever vaccination. The source is a man aged 18 to 29 who received the YFV17D yellow fever vaccine.

This clonotype was counted between two and nine times. The V and J genes are TRBV5-1 and TRBJ2-4; D ambiguous. The CDR3 has 14 residues. V was pared by 0 bases and J by 7 bases, with 11 bases between. CDR1 is SGHRS and CDR2 is YFSETQ in the germline V gene. CDR3 sequence reads: CASSLVPGPNIQYF. The CDR3 nucleotides are TGCGCCAGCAGCTTGGTCCCAGGACCCAACATTCAGTACTTC. Full variable domain (remainder filled in from reference TRBV5-1 and TRBJ2-4): KAGVTQTPRYLIKTRGQQVTLSCSPISGHRSVSWYQQTPGQGLQFLFEYFSETQRNKGNFPGRFSGRQFSNSRSEMNVSTLELGDSALYLCASSLVPGPNIQYFGAGTRLSVL.

This clonotype was observed a handful of times. The J gene is TRBJ2-1, the V gene TRBV24-1; 9 bases are shared with TRBD2. CDR3 length: 16 amino acids. Per germline, CDR1 KGHDR and CDR2 SFDVKD. Unmatched junction bases numbered 9, after V lost 3 bases and J lost 7 bases. The DNA for the CDR3 is TGTGCCACCAGTGATAGGCGGGGGGGCAGATGGAATGAGCAGTTCTTC. Translation: CATSDRRGGRWNEQFF.

The rearrangement links TRBV24-1 to TRBJ1-2, with D possibly TRBD1 on 6 matching bases. Deletions cut 1 base from V and 8 bases from J, with 13 bases between. Germline CDR1 is KGHDR and CDR2 is SFDVKD. CDR3 length: 14 amino acids. The CDR3 nucleotides are TGTGCCACCAGTGATTTTAGAACAGGGTGGGGCTACACCTTC. Encoded protein: CATSDFRTGWGYTF.

There are a few counts of this clonotype. V and J are TRBV7-9 and TRBJ2-1, with D hard to call. Trimming left V 2 bases short and J 8 bases short, with 13 bases between. The CDR3 totals 14 residues. Germline loops: CDR1 SEHNR, CDR2 FQNEAQ (reference sequence). In DNA, the CDR3 is TGTGCCAGCAGCTTATCCCACCCCCCCGATGAGCAGTTCTTC. This sequence encodes CASSLSHPPDEQFF.

The table lists this clonotype with a few counts. The chain carries TRBV27 and TRBJ2-1; TRBD1 might be the D (5 bases). In germline, CDR1 is MNHEY, CDR2 SMNVEV (reference sequence). The CDR3 contains 13 residues. V lost 8 bases and J 4 bases, leaving 12 bases between the germline ends. CDR3 protein: CASGEQAYNEQFF. CDR3 in DNA: TGTGCCAGCGGGGAACAGGCGTACAATGAGCAGTTCTTC.

The V gene is TRBV30, the J gene TRBJ2-3; TRBD2 might be the D (5 bases). V gave up 0 bases and J gave up 1 base, with 14 bases separating them. This CDR3 is built from 16 residues. CDR1 and CDR2 (germline): GTSNPN, SVGIG (reference sequence). CDR3 DNA sequence: TGTGCCTGGAGTGTAGTGGAGGCGTGGGGCACAGATACGCAGTATTTT. Amino acids: CAWSVVEAWGTDTQYF.

This clonotype has only a few counts. This chain links TRBV18 with TRBJ2-3; 7 positions agree with TRBD1. V lost 3 bases and J lost 5; bases outside the gene matches: 5. The CDR3 is 14 residues long. The germline gives CDR1 KGHSH, CDR2 LQKENI. The CDR3 coding sequence is TGTGCCAGCTCACCCACAGGGGCGGAAGATACGCAGTATTTT. This sequence encodes CASSPTGAEDTQYF. The whole variable domain, remainder taken from reference TRBV18 and TRBJ2-3, is NAGVMQNPRHLVRRRGQEARLRCSPMKGHSHVYWYRQLPEEGLKFMVYLQKENIIDESGMPKERFSAEFPKEGPSILRIQQVVRGDSAAYFCASSPTGAEDTQYFGPGTRLTVL.

This chain uses TRBV5-1 with TRBJ2-5; tentatively, D is TRBD1 (6 bases). There are 15 residues in the CDR3. CDR1 and CDR2 (germline): SGHRS, YFSETQ. Trimming cost V 6 bases and J 4 bases, with 19 bases left between them. In nucleotides, the CDR3 is TGCGCCAGCACCCTTGGGGCCATAGGGGGAGAGACCCAGTACTTC. This gives the protein CASTLGAIGGETQYF. The full variable domain, with the rest looked up from reference TRBV5-1 and TRBJ2-5, is KAGVTQTPRYLIKTRGQQVTLSCSPISGHRSVSWYQQTPGQGLQFLFEYFSETQRNKGNFPGRFSGRQFSNSRSEMNVSTLELGDSALYLCASTLGAIGGETQYFGPGTRLLVL.

The chain couples TRBV15 to TRBJ2-2; D is unclear. Germline values: CDR1 LNHNV, CDR2 YYDKDF (reference sequence). The V and J ends lost 1 base and 6 bases respectively, with 9 bases between them. The length of the CDR3 is 14 residues. The CDR3 is CATSRAIGSGELFF. The CDR3 region has the DNA TGTGCCACCAGCAGAGCCATTGGTTCCGGGGAGCTGTTTTTT.

The rearrangement links TRBV4-3 to TRBJ2-1; D possibly corresponds to TRBD1 (6 bases). The CDR3 has 14 residues. In germline, CDR1 is LGHNA, CDR2 YSLEER. V dropped 0 bases and J dropped 12 bases, with 15 bases sitting between them. CDR3 protein: CASSQDPFGQWQFF. Here the CDR3 DNA reads TGCGCCAGCAGCCAAGATCCCTTCGGACAGTGGCAGTTCTTC.

In its sample, this clonotype was seen a few times. This chain joins TRBV11-2 and TRBJ2-2; no definite D call. This CDR3 has 20 residues. CDR1 is SGHAT, CDR2 FQNNGV, per germline. The V end was cut by 0 bases, the J end by 7 bases, with 27 bases between. This CDR3 reads CASSLDSRRVLLTPHGELFF. CDR3 DNA: TGTGCCAGCAGCTTAGATTCGAGAAGGGTCCTTCTAACCCCCCACGGGGAGCTGTTTTTT. Using reference TRBV11-2 and TRBJ2-2 for the parts outside the CDR3, the full variable domain is EAGVAQSPRYKIIEKRQSVAFWCNPISGHATLYWYQQILGQGPKLLIQFQNNGVVDDSQLPKDRFSAERLKGVDSTLKIQPAKLEDSAVYLCASSLDSRRVLLTPHGELFFGEGSRLTVL.

This sequence joins TRBV27 and TRBJ2-2, with D perhaps matching TRBD1 (6 bases). Between the trimmed V and J ends, which lost 7 bases and 8 bases, there was a span of 11 bases. CDR1 and CDR2 (germline): MNHEY, SMNVEV (reference sequence). The CDR3 has 12 amino acids. CDR3 sequence (DNA): TGTGCCAGCACAGGGGTATCGGGGGAGCTGTTTTTT. This encodes CASTGVSGELFF.

The chain carries TRBV20-1 and TRBJ2-3; D not certain. Trimming left V 5 bases short and J 1 base short, with 10 bases between. The CDR3 length is 13 residues. Germline V gene data show CDR1 as DFQATT and CDR2 as SNEGSKA (reference sequence). The CDR3 spells CSAPGSRTDTQYF. Written as DNA, the CDR3 is TGCAGTGCTCCGGGTTCACGCACAGATACGCAGTATTTT.

The chain couples TRBV12-3 or TRBV12-4 to TRBJ2-1; 11 bases line up with TRBD2. V was clipped by 5 bases and J by 0 bases; unmatched bases: 3. The length of the CDR3 is 16 residues. CDR3 loop: CASSLTSGSSYNEQFF. The CDR3 bases are TGTGCCAGCAGTCTAACTAGCGGGAGCTCCTACAATGAGCAGTTCTTC.

This clonotype has more than one count but fewer than ten. This chain uses TRBV11-2 with TRBJ1-6, with D possibly matching TRBD1 (5 bases). The CDR3 covers 13 residues. In germline, CDR1 is SGHAT, CDR2 FQNNGV. Trimming cost V 3 bases and J 10 bases, with 10 bases left between them. The DNA for the CDR3 is TGTGCCAGCAGCTTTGTGGGACGGTCACCCCTCCACTTT. Translated: CASSFVGRSPLHF.

V usage is TRBV24-1 and J usage is TRBJ2-1; 12 bases are shared with TRBD2. CDR3 length: 17 amino acids. J lost 8 bases, V lost 5 bases, and 12 bases had no gene match. The germline V gene has CDR1 KGHDR and CDR2 SFDVKD. The CDR3 loop reads CATSAHGLAGTFDEQFF. CDR3 bases: TGTGCCACCAGTGCCCACGGACTAGCGGGGACCTTTGATGAGCAGTTCTTC.

The V call is TRBV20-1, the J call TRBJ2-1; the D gene is possibly TRBD1 (5 bases). This CDR3 region has 18 residues. Trimming cost V 5 bases and J 5 bases, with 28 bases left between them. CDR1 and CDR2 (germline): DFQATT, SNEGSKA (reference sequence). CDR3 bases: TGCAGTGCTTCCGCAGAGGTGCAGGTACGCAAACAGGACAATGAGCAGTTCTTC. It encodes CSASAEVQVRKQDNEQFF.

V usage is TRBV6-2 or TRBV6-3 and J usage is TRBJ1-6, with 9 bases that match TRBD1. Germline CDR1 reads MNHEY; CDR2 reads SVGEGT. V lost 3 bases, J lost 8 bases, and 8 bases stayed unmatched. CDR3 length: 16 residues. CDR3 loop: CASSYSGTGIYSPLHF. The CDR3 bases are TGTGCCAGCAGTTATTCCGGGACAGGGATTTATTCACCCCTCCACTTT.

This clonotype was picked up many times. This chain uses TRBV12-3 or TRBV12-4 with TRBJ1-2; D unresolved. The CDR3 runs to 12 residues. The germline V and J ends were trimmed by 6 bases and 2 bases, with 7 bases remaining between them. The CDR3 sequence: CASSPDNYGYTF. In DNA form, the CDR3 reads TGTGCCAGCAGCCCGGACAACTATGGCTACACCTTC.

The chain is built from TRBV14 and TRBJ2-3; 8 positions match TRBD2. This CDR3 spans 15 amino acids. CDR1 is SGHDN and CDR2 is FVKESK in the germline V gene. V was clipped by 2 bases and J by 7 bases; unmatched bases: 8. Written as DNA, the CDR3 is TGTGCCAGCAGCCAATCGATTGGCGGGGGGAATACGCAGTATTTT. Its translation: CASSQSIGGGNTQYF. The variable domain in full, with the rest retrieved from reference TRBV14 and TRBJ2-3, is EAGVTQFPSHSVIEKGQTVTLRCDPISGHDNLYWYRRVMGKEIKFLLHFVKESKQDESGMPNNRFLAERTGGTYSTLKVQPAELEDSGVYFCASSQSIGGGNTQYFGPGTRLTVL.

This clonotype was seen once. J is TRBJ1-2 and V is TRBV6-6; a possible D gene is TRBD1 (6 bases). The CDR3 has 11 amino acids. CDR1 and CDR2 (germline): MNHNY, SVGAGI (reference sequence). Trimming removed 6 bases from V and 6 bases from J, with 8 bases in between. The CDR3 DNA reads TGTGCCAGCAGGAGGACAGATGGCTACACCTTC. This sequence encodes CASRRTDGYTF.

The chain carries TRBV11-3 and TRBJ2-1, with a weak D call TRBD2 (6 bases). Germline assignment: CDR1 SGHNT and CDR2 YENEEA. The CDR3 covers 15 residues. V dropped 4 bases and J dropped 7 bases, with 17 bases sitting between them. For the CDR3, the DNA is TGTGCCAGCAGCTCTGGCGGGGCCAAGGGGAATGAGCAGTTCTTC. The encoded protein is CASSSGGAKGNEQFF.

The chain links TRBV5-1 to TRBJ1-2, with 9 bases aligning to TRBD1. The CDR3 spans 15 residues. Germline trimming cut 0 bases from V and 7 bases from J; bases unmatched to any gene: 7. CDR1 and CDR2 from the germline V gene are SGHRS and YFSETQ. CDR3 protein: CASSLERGTGFGYTF. The DNA of the CDR3 is TGCGCCAGCAGCTTGGAGCGGGGGACAGGGTTTGGCTACACCTTC.

This clonotype was seen a handful of times. The chain has TRBV5-1 and TRBJ1-1; D ambiguous. The CDR3 totals 15 residues. Germline CDR1 is SGHRS and CDR2 is YFSETQ. V was trimmed by 0 bases and J by 4 bases, leaving 13 bases between them. Here the CDR3 reads CASSLGSGWITEAFF. As DNA, the CDR3 is TGCGCCAGCAGCTTGGGTTCCGGTTGGATCACTGAAGCTTTCTTT.

The chain recombines TRBV14 with TRBJ2-3; weak D call: TRBD1 (5 bases). The CDR3 is made up of 14 amino acids. The ends were cut back, 4 bases at V and 4 bases at J, with 12 bases in the middle. Germline CDR1 is SGHDN and CDR2 is FVKESK. The CDR3 DNA sequence: TGTGCCAGCAGCCCCCGACAGTACGCAGATACGCAGTATTTT. Its translation: CASSPRQYADTQYF.

This clonotype was detected only a few times. V and J are TRBV12-3 or TRBV12-4 and TRBJ1-2; TRBD1 might be the D (5 bases). V was pared by 3 bases and J by 2 bases, with 13 bases between. The CDR3 loop spans 15 amino acids. CDR3 nucleotide sequence: TGTGCCAGCAGTTTCCGGGACCGCCTAAACTATGGCTACACCTTC. Translated: CASSFRDRLNYGYTF.

The table lists this clonotype with a few counts. The chain carries TRBV7-9 and TRBJ2-1, with TRBD2 matching over 8 bases. Germline values: CDR1 SEHNR, CDR2 FQNEAQ (reference sequence). V shed 3 bases, J shed 6 bases, and the junction held 10 bases outside the gene matches. This CDR3 has 16 residues. The CDR3 DNA follows: TGTGCCAGCAGCTTCATCACAGCGGGGGTTGTCAATGAGCAGTTCTTC. Translation gives CASSFITAGVVNEQFF.

The chain couples TRBV5-6 to TRBJ1-1; the D gene is possibly TRBD1 (5 bases). Trimming stripped 4 bases from V and 1 base from J, with 11 bases between. This CDR3 contains 14 residues. CDR1 is SGHDT and CDR2 is YYEEEE in the germline V gene. The CDR3 spells CASSRGVGNTEAFF. In DNA, the CDR3 is TGTGCCAGCAGCAGGGGTGTGGGGAACACTGAAGCTTTCTTT.

The V gene is TRBV24-1, the J gene TRBJ2-5; D is possibly TRBD1 (6 bases). The CDR3 length is 15 residues. Germline CDR1 reads KGHDR; CDR2 reads SFDVKD. Trimming took 4 bases from V and 2 from J, leaving 13 bases between them. CDR3 sequence: CATSDPTGDQETQYF. In DNA, the CDR3 is TGTGCCACCAGTGACCCGACAGGAGATCAAGAGACCCAGTACTTC.

This clonotype came up a few times. The chain combines TRBV12-3 or TRBV12-4 with TRBJ1-6; D is possibly TRBD1 (6 bases). The CDR3 is made up of 16 amino acids. V lost 2 bases to trimming and J lost 6 bases, with 14 bases between them. The chain's CDR3 is CASSLSHGTLNSPLHF. As DNA, the CDR3 is TGTGCCAGCAGTTTAAGTCACGGGACACTTAATTCACCCCTCCACTTT.